The 8 T cell receptor beta chains reported below all come from one sample, sequenced in a study of T cells after yellow fever vaccination. TCRdb fed the 5' RACE reads into MiXCR, producing one record per CDR3 protein. The repertoire holds roughly 62,000 distinct CDR3 sequences, with about 6.6% as singletons. The sample here was CD8+ T cells sorted from PBMCs, taken on the day of the first yellow fever vaccination. These receptors all come from a man aged 18-30 years who received the YFV17D yellow fever vaccine.

This clonotype has a single count. V and J are TRBV4-3 and TRBJ2-2; D remains unclear. The CDR3 runs 16 residues. Trimming cost V 2 bases and J 7 bases, with 17 bases left between them. Germline V CDR1 and CDR2: LGHNA, YSLEER. The CDR3 sequence is CASSQMVGSWYGELFF. CDR3 bases: TGCGCCAGCAGCCAAATGGTGGGGTCGTGGTACGGGGAGCTGTTTTTT.

This clonotype was seen at least ten times. The chain joins TRBV6-2 or TRBV6-3 to TRBJ2-5, with 13 positions matching TRBD2. The V gene's germline CDR1 is MNHEY and CDR2 SVGEGT. The CDR3 runs to 19 residues. J gave up 5 bases and V 0 bases, and 12 bases lay outside the gene matches. CDR3 bases: TGTGCCAGCAGTTACTCCGTTGGACTAGCGGGGGAAAGGAGGGAGACCCAGTACTTC. Its translation is CASSYSVGLAGERRETQYF.

This clonotype was counted at least ten times. The chain combines TRBV12-3 or TRBV12-4 with TRBJ2-1; the D is unclear. V gave up 6 bases and J gave up 9 bases, with 12 bases separating them. This CDR3 has 12 amino acids. The chain's CDR3 is CASSPNTVEQFF. The DNA for the CDR3 is TGTGCCAGCAGCCCGAACACCGTTGAGCAGTTCTTC.

The gene calls are TRBV12-3 or TRBV12-4 and TRBJ2-2; 7 bases line up with TRBD1. CDR3 size: 15 residues. V was pared by 5 bases and J by 5 bases, with 8 bases of the junction left unmatched. The CDR3 bases are TGTGCCAGCAGTCTTGACAGGGAGAGAACCGGGGAGCTGTTTTTT. Translating gives CASSLDRERTGELFF.

V gene TRBV5-1 combines with J gene TRBJ2-1; D uncertain. The CDR3 contains 13 residues. Germline-derived CDR1 and CDR2 are SGHRS and YFSETQ. Between the trimmed V and J ends, which lost 1 base and 5 bases, there was a span of 7 bases. CDR3 DNA: TGCGCCAGCAGCTTGTTGGGCGACAATGAGCAGTTCTTC. It encodes CASSLLGDNEQFF.

This clonotype has at least ten counts. The genes are TRBV4-3 and TRBJ2-7; 11 bases line up with TRBD1. This CDR3 comprises 17 residues. Trimming at V came to 3 bases and at J to 2 bases, leaving 9 bases not matched to a gene. The germline V gene encodes CDR1 LGHNA and CDR2 YSLEER. The CDR3: CASSHDPGGQGAYEQYV. CDR3 nucleotides: TGCGCCAGCAGCCACGACCCTGGGGGACAGGGGGCCTACGAGCAGTACGTC.

This clonotype was found a few times. The chain is built from TRBV25-1 and TRBJ1-2, with D unclear. CDR3 size: 10 residues. CDR1 MGHDK and CDR2 SYGVNS come from the germline V gene. The V end was cut by 3 bases, the J end by 5 bases, with 1 base between. This CDR3 reads CASSDYGYTF. CDR3 sequence (DNA): TGTGCCAGCAGTGATTATGGCTACACCTTC.

This chain connects TRBV6-1 to TRBJ2-3; TRBD1 agrees at 12 bases. Per germline, CDR1 MNHNS and CDR2 SASEGT. The CDR3 is 16 residues long. V lost 5 bases to trimming and J lost 4 bases; unmatched junction nucleotides: 7. CDR3 nucleotide sequence: TGTGCCAGCAGTCCTAGGGGGACAGGGGGCGCAGATACGCAGTATTTT. Amino acids: CASSPRGTGGADTQYF.